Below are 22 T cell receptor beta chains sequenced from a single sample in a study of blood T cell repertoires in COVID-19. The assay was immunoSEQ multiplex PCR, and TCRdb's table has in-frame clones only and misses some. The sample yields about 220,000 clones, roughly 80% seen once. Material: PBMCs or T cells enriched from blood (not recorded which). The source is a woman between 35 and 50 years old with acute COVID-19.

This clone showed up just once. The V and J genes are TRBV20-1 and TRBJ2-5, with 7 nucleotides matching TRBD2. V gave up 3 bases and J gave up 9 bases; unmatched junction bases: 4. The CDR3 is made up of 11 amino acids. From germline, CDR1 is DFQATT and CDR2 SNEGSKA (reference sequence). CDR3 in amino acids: CSASLAAAQYF. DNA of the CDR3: TGCAGTGCTAGTCTAGCGGCCGCCCAGTACTTC.

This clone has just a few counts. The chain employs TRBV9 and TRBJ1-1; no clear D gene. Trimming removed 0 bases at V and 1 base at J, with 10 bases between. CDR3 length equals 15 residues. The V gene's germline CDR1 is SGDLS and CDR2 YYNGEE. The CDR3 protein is CASSVDRSGNTEAFF. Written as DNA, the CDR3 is TGTGCCAGCAGCGTAGATCGGAGCGGGAACACTGAAGCTTTCTTT.

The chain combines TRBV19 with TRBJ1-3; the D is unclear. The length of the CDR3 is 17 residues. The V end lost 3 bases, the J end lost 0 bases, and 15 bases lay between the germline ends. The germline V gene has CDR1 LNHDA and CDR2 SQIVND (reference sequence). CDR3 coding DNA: TGTGCCAGTAGTATCTCCGTTCGGGGAAGCTCTGGAAACACCATATATTTT. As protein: CASSISVRGSSGNTIYF.

This CDR3 reads CASSIFVSGDYEQYF. The CDR3 bases are TGTGCCAGTAGTATTTTCGTATCAGGCGACTACGAGCAGTACTTC. The rearrangement uses TRBV19 and TRBJ2-7, with D unresolved. V shed 3 bases and J shed 3 bases, with 15 bases lying between them. The CDR3 runs to 15 residues. Germline CDR1 LNHDA, CDR2 SQIVND (reference sequence). The full variable domain, in which reference TRBV19 and TRBJ2-7 provide the parts outside the CDR3, is DGGITQSPKYLFRKEGQNVTLSCEQNLNHDAMYWYRQDPGQGLRLIYYSQIVNDFQKGDIAEGYSVSREKKESFPLTVTSAQKNPTAFYLCASSIFVSGDYEQYFGPGTRLTVT.

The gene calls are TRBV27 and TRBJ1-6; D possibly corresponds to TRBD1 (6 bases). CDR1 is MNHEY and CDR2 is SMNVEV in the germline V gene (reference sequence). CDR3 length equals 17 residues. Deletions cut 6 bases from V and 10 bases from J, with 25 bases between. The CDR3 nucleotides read TGTGCCAGCAGCACAAGGGGGGGGCGTTGGGGTAGGTCACCCCTCCACTTT. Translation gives CASSTRGGRWGRSPLHF.

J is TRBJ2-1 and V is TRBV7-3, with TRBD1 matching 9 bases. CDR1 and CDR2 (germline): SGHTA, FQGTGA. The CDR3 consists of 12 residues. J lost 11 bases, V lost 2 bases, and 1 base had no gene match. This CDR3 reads CASSLGQGKQFF. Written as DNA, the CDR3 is TGTGCCAGCAGCTTAGGACAGGGGAAGCAGTTCTTC.

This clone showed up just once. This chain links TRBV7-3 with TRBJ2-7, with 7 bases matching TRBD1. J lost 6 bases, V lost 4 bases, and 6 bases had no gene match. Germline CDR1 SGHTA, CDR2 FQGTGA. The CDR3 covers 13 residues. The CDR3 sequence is CASSSQGQSEQYF. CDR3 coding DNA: TGTGCCAGCAGCTCCCAGGGACAGAGCGAGCAGTACTTC.

The CDR3 here is CASSRGAFTEAFF. The CDR3 bases are TGTGCCAGCAGTCGGGGGGCATTCACTGAAGCTTTCTTT. The chain is built from TRBV6-5 and TRBJ1-1; a possible D gene is TRBD1 (6 bases). This CDR3 has 13 amino acids. V gave up 5 bases and J gave up 4 bases, with 11 bases separating them. In germline, CDR1 is MNHEY, CDR2 SVGAGI.

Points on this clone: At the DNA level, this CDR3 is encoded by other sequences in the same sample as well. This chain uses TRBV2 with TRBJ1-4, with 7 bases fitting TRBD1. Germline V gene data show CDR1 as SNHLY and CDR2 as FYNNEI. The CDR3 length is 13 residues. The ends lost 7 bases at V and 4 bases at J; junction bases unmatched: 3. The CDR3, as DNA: TGTGCCAGCACGGGACAGAGTAATGAAAAACTGTTTTTT. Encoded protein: CASTGQSNEKLFF.

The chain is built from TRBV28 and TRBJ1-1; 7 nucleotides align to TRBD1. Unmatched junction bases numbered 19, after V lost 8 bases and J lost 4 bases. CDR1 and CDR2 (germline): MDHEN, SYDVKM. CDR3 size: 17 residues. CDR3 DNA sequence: TGTGCCAGCTCCCTTGTCCGTGGCAGGGGGATCGGCACTGAAGCTTTCTTT. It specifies CASSLVRGRGIGTEAFF. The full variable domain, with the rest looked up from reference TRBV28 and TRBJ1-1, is DVKVTQSSRYLVKRTGEKVFLECVQDMDHENMFWYRQDPGLGLRLIYFSYDVKMKEKGDIPEGYSVSREKKERFSLILESASTNQTSMYLCASSLVRGRGIGTEAFFGQGTRLTVV.

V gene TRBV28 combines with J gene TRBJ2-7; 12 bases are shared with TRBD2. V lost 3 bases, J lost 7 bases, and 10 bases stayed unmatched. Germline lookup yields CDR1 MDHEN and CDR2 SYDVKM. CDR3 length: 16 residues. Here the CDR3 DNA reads TGTGCCAGCAGTTTCTTAGGGACTAGCGGGCTCCGAGAGCAGTACTTC. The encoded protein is CASSFLGTSGLREQYF.

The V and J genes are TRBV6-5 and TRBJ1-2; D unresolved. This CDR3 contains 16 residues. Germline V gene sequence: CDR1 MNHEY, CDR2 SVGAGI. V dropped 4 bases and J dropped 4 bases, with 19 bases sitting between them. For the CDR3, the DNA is TGTGCCAGCAGTTCGGTGGGGAGGAGAGCGCTCTATGGCTACACCTTC. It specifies CASSSVGRRALYGYTF.

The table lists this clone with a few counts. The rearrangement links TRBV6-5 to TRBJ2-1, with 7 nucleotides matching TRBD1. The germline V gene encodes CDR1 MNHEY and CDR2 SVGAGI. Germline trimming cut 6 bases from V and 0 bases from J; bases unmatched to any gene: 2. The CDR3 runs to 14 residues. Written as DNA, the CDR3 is TGTGCCAGCAGGACAGGGAGCTCCTACAATGAGCAGTTCTTC. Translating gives CASRTGSSYNEQFF.

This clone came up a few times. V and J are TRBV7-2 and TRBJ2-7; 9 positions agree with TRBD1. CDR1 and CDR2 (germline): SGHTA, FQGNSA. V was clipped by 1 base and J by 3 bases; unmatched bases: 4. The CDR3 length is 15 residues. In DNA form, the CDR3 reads TGTGCCAGCAGCTTAGACTGGACAGGGGTCTACGAGCAGTACTTC. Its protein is CASSLDWTGVYEQYF.

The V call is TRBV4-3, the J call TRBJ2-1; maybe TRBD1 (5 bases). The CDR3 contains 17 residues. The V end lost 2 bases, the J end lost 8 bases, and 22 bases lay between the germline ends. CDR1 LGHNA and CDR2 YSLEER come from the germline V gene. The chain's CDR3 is CASSQTSTVLGPYEQFF. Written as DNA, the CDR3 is TGCGCCAGCAGCCAAACCTCGACAGTTTTAGGGCCATATGAGCAGTTCTTC.

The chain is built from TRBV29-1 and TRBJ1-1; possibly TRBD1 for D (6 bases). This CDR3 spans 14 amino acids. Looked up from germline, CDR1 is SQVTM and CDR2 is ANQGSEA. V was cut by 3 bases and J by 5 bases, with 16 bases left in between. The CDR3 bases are TGCAGCGTTGAGGGGGAAAAGGGGGATACTGAAGCTTTCTTT. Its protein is CSVEGEKGDTEAFF.

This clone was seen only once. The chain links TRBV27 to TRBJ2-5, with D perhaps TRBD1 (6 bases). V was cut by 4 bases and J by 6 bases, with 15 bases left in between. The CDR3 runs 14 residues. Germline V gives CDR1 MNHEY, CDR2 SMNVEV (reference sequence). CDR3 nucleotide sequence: TGTGCCAGCAGTTCCCACGCAGGGGAGCAGACCCAGTACTTC. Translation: CASSSHAGEQTQYF.

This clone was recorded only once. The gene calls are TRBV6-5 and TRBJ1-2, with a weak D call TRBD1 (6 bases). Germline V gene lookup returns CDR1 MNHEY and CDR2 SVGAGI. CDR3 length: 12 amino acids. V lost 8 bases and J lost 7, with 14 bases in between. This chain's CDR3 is CASGLQGLGYTF. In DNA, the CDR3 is TGTGCCAGCGGATTACAGGGCCTTGGCTACACCTTC.

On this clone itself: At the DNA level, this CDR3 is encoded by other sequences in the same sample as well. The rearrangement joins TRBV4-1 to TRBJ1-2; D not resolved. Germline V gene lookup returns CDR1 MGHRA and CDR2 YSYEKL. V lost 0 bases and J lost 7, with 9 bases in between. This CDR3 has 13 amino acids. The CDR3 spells CASSQDRGSGYTF. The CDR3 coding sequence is TGCGCCAGCAGCCAAGACCGGGGAAGTGGCTACACCTTC.

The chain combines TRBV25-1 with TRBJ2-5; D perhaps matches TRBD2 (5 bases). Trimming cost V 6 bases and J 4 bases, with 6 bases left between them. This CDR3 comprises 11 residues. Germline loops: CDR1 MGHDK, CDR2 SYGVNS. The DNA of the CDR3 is TGTGCCAGCAGCGGAGGAGAGACCCAGTACTTC. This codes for CASSGGETQYF.

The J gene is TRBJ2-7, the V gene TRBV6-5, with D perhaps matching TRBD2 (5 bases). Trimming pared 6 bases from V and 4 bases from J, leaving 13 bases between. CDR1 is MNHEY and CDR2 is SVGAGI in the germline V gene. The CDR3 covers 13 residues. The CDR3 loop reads CASSPGVGYEQYF. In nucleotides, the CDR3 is TGTGCCAGCAGCCCCGGGGTAGGGTACGAGCAGTACTTC.

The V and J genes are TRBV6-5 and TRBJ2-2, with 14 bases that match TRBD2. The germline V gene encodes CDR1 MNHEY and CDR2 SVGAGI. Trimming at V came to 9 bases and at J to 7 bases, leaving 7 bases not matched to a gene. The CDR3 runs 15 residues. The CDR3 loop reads CASEGLAGVVGELFF. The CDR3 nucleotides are TGTGCCAGTGAGGGACTAGCGGGGGTGGTCGGGGAGCTGTTTTTT.